These T cell receptor beta chains were read from a single sample in a study of blood T cell repertoires in COVID-19. Profiled with immunoSEQ multiplex PCR; TCRdb holds only in-frame clones, not every one. This sample yields around 140,000 clones, of which about 80% are seen a single time; approximately 5% belongs to the top ten. The sequenced material came from peripheral blood. Receptors were obtained from a human donor in a cohort sampled during active COVID-19. Both conserved end residues are part of each CDR3. Each record gives: D gene, J gene, clone size, V gene, CDR3 protein, CDR3 DNA. A D gene is named only where the DNA matches it firmly. The size field is filled for only some rows; it gives once, few, many or a size class.

. TRBJ2-1 . TRBV6-4 CASSGGGPYNEQFF TGTGCCAGCAGTGGCGGGGGCCCCTACAATGAGCAGTTCTTC
. TRBJ1-4 once TRBV5-1 CASSLGPGESGEKLFF TGCGCCAGCAGCTTGGGCCCAGGGGAATCGGGAGAAAAACTGTTTTTT
TRBD1 TRBJ1-2 . TRBV7-3 CASSRGGGHGYTF TGTGCCAGCAGTCGCGGAGGGGGCCATGGCTACACCTTC
. TRBJ1-2 . TRBV15 CATSRGGDSPNYGYTF TGTGCCACCAGCAGAGGCGGCGACAGTCCTAACTATGGCTACACCTTC
TRBD1 TRBJ1-4 . TRBV19 CASTKQGIREKLFF TGTGCCAGTACCAAACAGGGGATTCGGGAAAAACTGTTTTTT
. TRBJ1-2 few TRBV5-1 CASTAEGGRSFQNYGYTF TGCGCCAGCACCGCCGAAGGGGGTCGCTCCTTCCAGAACTATGGCTACACCTTC
TRBD1 TRBJ2-6 . TRBV5-1 CASSLGDRGSSGANVLTF TGCGCCAGCAGCTTGGGGGACAGGGGTTCCTCTGGGGCCAACGTCCTGACTTTC
. TRBJ2-3 . TRBV7-3 CASTEQGLGTDTQYF TGTGCCAGCACCGAACAGGGTTTAGGCACAGATACGCAGTATTTT
. TRBJ1-1 . TRBV6-1 CASSERGNTEAFF TGTGCCAGCAGTGAACGGGGGAACACTGAAGCTTTCTTT
TRBD2 TRBJ2-3 . TRBV7-3 CASSLLGGDADTQYF TGTGCCAGCAGCCTCTTGGGGGGGGACGCAGATACGCAGTATTTT
. TRBJ1-2 once TRBV2 CASSVSGTYGYTF TGTGCCAGCAGTGTATCGGGAACCTATGGCTACACCTTC
. TRBJ1-1 few TRBV5-8 CASSPGTSAWTEAFF TGTGCCAGCAGCCCAGGCACGTCCGCTTGGACTGAAGCTTTCTTT
. TRBJ2-1 once TRBV27 CASRTTPQSIQQFF TGTGCCAGCAGGACCACGCCACAGAGTATCCAGCAGTTCTTC
TRBD1 TRBJ2-4 . TRBV19 CASSIPGQGPNYGKNIQYF TGTGCCAGTAGTATTCCCGGACAGGGACCCAACTACGGCAAAAACATTCAGTACTTC
TRBD1 TRBJ2-3 . TRBV20-1 CSASGTGGTDTQYF TGCAGTGCTAGTGGGACAGGGGGGACAGATACGCAGTATTTT
. TRBJ2-1 . TRBV5-1 CASSLEGGRYNEQFF TGCGCCAGCAGCTTGGAAGGGGGTCGCTACAATGAGCAGTTCTTC